This passage covers 7 T cell receptor beta chains from one sample sequenced in a study of control samples from healthy donors and cancer patients. The repertoire was sequenced with immunoSEQ multiplex PCR; TCRdb's copy has only in-frame clones and lacks some. The sample carries about 71,000 clones, roughly 90% recorded once. Sequencing was carried out using PBMCs. The receptors were sampled from a man aged 55 to 70 with lung cancer.

Here the CDR3 DNA reads TGTGCCAGCAGCTTTACAGGGGTAGCCAAAAACATTCAGTACTTC. Its protein is CASSFTGVAKNIQYF. The chain links TRBV5-4 to TRBJ2-4; 7 bases match TRBD1. Germline V gene sequence: CDR1 SGHNT, CDR2 YYREEE (reference sequence). The length of the CDR3 is 15 residues. J was trimmed by 0 bases and V by 2 bases; bases with no gene match: 2. The entire variable domain, with the rest obtained from reference TRBV5-4 and TRBJ2-4, is as follows: ETGVTQSPTHLIKTRGQQVTLRCSSQSGHNTVSWYQQALGQGPQFIFQYYREEENGRGNFPPRFSGLQFPNYSSELNVNALELDDSALYLCASSFTGVAKNIQYFGAGTRLSVL.

This chain uses TRBV6-5 with TRBJ1-2; D is unclear. This CDR3 contains 14 residues. Germline CDR1 reads MNHEY; CDR2 reads SVGAGI. V dropped 2 bases and J dropped 2 bases, with 9 bases sitting between them. The DNA of the CDR3 is TGTGCCAGCAGTTACGAGAGGAAAAACTATGGCTACACCTTC. Its translation: CASSYERKNYGYTF.

The chain couples TRBV2 to TRBJ1-6; 7 bases align to TRBD1. In germline, CDR1 is SNHLY, CDR2 FYNNEI. The CDR3 has 14 residues. The V and J ends lost 3 bases and 7 bases, in that order; junction bases with no gene match: 3. As DNA, the CDR3 is TGTGCCAGCAGTGACAGGACAGGCAATTCACCCCTCCACTTT. It codes for CASSDRTGNSPLHF. Using reference TRBV2 and TRBJ1-6 for the parts outside the CDR3, the full variable domain is EPEVTQTPSHQVTQMGQEVILRCVPISNHLYFYWYRQILGQKVEFLVSFYNNEISEKSEIFDDQFSVERPDGSNFTLKIRSTKLEDSAMYFCASSDRTGNSPLHFGNGTRLTVT.

Comments on this clone: This may arise from a read error, as a much more abundant clone is one base away. This chain joins TRBV4-1 and TRBJ2-1, with D perhaps given as TRBD1 or TRBD2 (6 bases each). CDR1 is MGHRA and CDR2 is YSYEKL in the germline V gene. The CDR3 spans 16 residues. Trimming took 2 bases from V and 0 from J, leaving 11 bases between them. CDR3 loop: CASSQRRGDSYNEQFF. For the CDR3, the DNA is TGCGCCAGCAGCCAACGGAGGGGGGACTCCTACAATGAGCAGTTCTTC.

The V gene is TRBV30, the J gene TRBJ1-1; tentatively, D is TRBD1 (5 bases). The length of the CDR3 is 13 residues. Germline-derived CDR1 and CDR2 are GTSNPN and SVGIG (reference sequence). V was cut by 2 bases and J by 0 bases, with 7 bases left in between. CDR3 region: CAWSSGLNTEAFF. The CDR3 coding sequence is TGTGCCTGGAGTTCGGGACTGAACACTGAAGCTTTCTTT.

The chain has TRBV2 and TRBJ2-6, with TRBD2 as a possible D gene (6 bases). Between the trimmed V and J ends, which lost 4 bases and 2 bases, there was a span of 9 bases. From germline, CDR1 is SNHLY and CDR2 FYNNEI. The CDR3 has 15 residues. DNA for the CDR3: TGTGCCAGCAGTGTTTGGGGGGCTGGGGCCAACGTCCTGACTTTC. Protein: CASSVWGAGANVLTF.

V is TRBV24-1 and J is TRBJ1-1; a weak D match, TRBD1 (5 bases). V was clipped by 6 bases and J by 5 bases, with 18 bases between them. CDR3 length: 15 amino acids. The germline CDR1 and CDR2 sequences are KGHDR and SFDVKD. CDR3 sequence (DNA): TGTGCCACCAGTATAGATCGGGACGGTAAAACTGAAGCTTTCTTT. Encoded protein: CATSIDRDGKTEAFF.